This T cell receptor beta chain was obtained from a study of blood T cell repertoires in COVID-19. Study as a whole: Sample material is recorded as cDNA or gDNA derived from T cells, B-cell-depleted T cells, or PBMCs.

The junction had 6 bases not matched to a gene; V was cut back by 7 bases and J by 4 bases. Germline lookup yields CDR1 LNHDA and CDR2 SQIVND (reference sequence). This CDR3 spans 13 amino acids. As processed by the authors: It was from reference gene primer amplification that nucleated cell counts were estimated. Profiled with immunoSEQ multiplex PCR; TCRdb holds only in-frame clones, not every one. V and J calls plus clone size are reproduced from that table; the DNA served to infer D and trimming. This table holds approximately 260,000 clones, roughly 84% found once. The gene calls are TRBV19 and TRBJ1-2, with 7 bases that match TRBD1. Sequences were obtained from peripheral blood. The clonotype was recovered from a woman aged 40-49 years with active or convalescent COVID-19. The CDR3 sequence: CASTLPGGYGYTF. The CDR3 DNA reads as TGTGCCAGTACCCTACCAGGGGGCTATGGCTACACCTTC. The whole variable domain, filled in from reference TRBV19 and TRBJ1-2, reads DGGITQSPKYLFRKEGQNVTLSCEQNLNHDAMYWYRQDPGQGLRLIYYSQIVNDFQKGDIAEGYSVSREKKESFPLTVTSAQKNPTAFYLCASTLPGGYGYTFGSGTRLTVV.